The 5 T cell receptor beta chains below come from one sample, sequenced in a study of memory CD4+ T cells and cytomegalovirus serostatus. The sort gate was single viable CD3+CD4+CD8-CD45RO+ cells for memory CD4+ T cells. The table came from immunoSEQ multiplex PCR; TCRdb's copy has only in-frame clones and leaves some out. The data hold over 60,000 clones, with 70% to 80% observed a single time. Sequenced material: memory CD4+ T cells from blood. The receptor source for this set is an adult in good health and CMV-seronegative.

The rearrangement uses TRBV7-9 and TRBJ1-3; no clear D gene. The CDR3 covers 14 residues. Trimming left V 5 bases short and J 0 bases short, with 8 bases between. Germline-derived CDR1 and CDR2 are SEHNR and FQNEAQ (reference sequence). The CDR3 loop reads CASSKLSSGNTIYF. CDR3 DNA sequence: TGTGCCAGCAGCAAGTTAAGCTCTGGAAACACCATATATTTT.

This clone appeared a single time. This chain uses TRBV7-8 with TRBJ2-3; 12 nucleotides agree with TRBD1. The V gene's germline CDR1 is SGHVS and CDR2 FQNEAQ. This CDR3 spans 16 amino acids. Trimming removed 5 bases from V and 3 bases from J; junction bases left unmatched: 6. CDR3 protein: CASSIGTGGWTDTQYF. CDR3 nucleotides: TGTGCCAGCAGCATCGGGACAGGGGGCTGGACAGATACGCAGTATTTT.

This clone was observed once. The CDR3 coding sequence is TGTGCCAGCAGCTCCTTGCGGGGGAGGGTACGCAATGAGCAGTTCTTC. Protein: CASSSLRGRVRNEQFF. V and J are TRBV11-2 and TRBJ2-1; 7 nucleotides match TRBD2. CDR1 is SGHAT and CDR2 is FQNNGV in the germline V gene. CDR3 length equals 16 residues. J lost 6 bases, V lost 4 bases, and 12 bases had no gene match.

The chain employs TRBV4-3 and TRBJ1-2, with D hard to call. V was shortened by 0 bases and J by 8 bases, with 19 bases between the two germline ends. This CDR3 contains 16 residues. The germline gives CDR1 LGHNA, CDR2 YSLEER. The CDR3 spells CASSQESGTPARGYTF. CDR3 bases: TGCGCCAGCAGCCAAGAATCAGGTACTCCCGCGCGAGGCTACACCTTC.

V gene TRBV12-5 combines with J gene TRBJ1-1; D is ambiguous. This CDR3 has 15 amino acids. With 0 bases removed from V and 1 base from J, the gap between germline ends came to 9 bases. Germline CDR1 LGHNT, CDR2 FRNRAP. This CDR3 reads CASGLVHSRNTEAFF. CDR3 sequence (DNA): TGTGCTAGTGGTTTGGTACATAGTCGGAACACTGAAGCTTTCTTT.